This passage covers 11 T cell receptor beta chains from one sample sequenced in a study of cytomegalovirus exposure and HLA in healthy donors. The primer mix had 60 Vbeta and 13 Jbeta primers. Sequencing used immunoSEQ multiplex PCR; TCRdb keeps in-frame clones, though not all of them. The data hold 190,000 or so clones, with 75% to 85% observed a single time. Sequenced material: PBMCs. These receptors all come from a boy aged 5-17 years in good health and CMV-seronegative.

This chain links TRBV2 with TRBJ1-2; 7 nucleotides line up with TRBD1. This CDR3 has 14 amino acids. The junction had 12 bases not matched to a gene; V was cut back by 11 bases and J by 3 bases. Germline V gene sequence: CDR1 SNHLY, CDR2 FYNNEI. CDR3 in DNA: TGTGCCGGCAACCGGGACAGCTTCGACTATGGCTACACCTTC. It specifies CAGNRDSFDYGYTF. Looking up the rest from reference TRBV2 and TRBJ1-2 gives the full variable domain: EPEVTQTPSHQVTQMGQEVILRCVPISNHLYFYWYRQILGQKVEFLVSFYNNEISEKSEIFDDQFSVERPDGSNFTLKIRSTKLEDSAMYFCAGNRDSFDYGYTFGSGTRLTVV.

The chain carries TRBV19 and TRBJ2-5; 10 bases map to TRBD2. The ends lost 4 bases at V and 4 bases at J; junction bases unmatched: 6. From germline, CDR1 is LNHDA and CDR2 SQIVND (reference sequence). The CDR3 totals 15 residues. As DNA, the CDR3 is TGTGCCAGTAGTACCCAGCGGGGGGGGAGAGAGACCCAGTACTTC. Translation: CASSTQRGGRETQYF.

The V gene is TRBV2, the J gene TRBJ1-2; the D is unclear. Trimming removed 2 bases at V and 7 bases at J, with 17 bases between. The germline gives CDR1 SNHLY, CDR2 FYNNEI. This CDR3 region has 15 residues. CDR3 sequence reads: CASSEFEGGLTGYTF. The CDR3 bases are TGTGCCAGCAGTGAATTCGAGGGAGGGTTAACTGGCTACACCTTC.

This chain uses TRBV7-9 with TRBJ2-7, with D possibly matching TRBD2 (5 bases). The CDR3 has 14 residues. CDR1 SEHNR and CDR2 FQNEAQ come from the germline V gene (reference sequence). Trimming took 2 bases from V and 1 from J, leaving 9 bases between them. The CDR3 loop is CASSLSGRSYEQYF. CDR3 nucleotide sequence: TGTGCCAGCAGCTTAAGCGGCAGATCCTACGAGCAGTACTTC.

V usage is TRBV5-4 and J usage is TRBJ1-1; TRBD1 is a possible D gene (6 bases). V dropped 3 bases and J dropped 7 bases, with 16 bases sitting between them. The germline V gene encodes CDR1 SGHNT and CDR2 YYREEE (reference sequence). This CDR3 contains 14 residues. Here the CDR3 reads CASSWMDSRYEAFF. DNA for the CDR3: TGTGCCAGCAGCTGGATGGACAGCCGCTATGAAGCTTTCTTT.

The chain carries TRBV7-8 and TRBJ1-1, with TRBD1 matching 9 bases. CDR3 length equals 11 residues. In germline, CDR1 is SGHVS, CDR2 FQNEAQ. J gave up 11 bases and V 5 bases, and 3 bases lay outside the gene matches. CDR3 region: CASSPGQGAFF. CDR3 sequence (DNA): TGTGCCAGCAGCCCGGGACAGGGCGCTTTCTTT.

In nucleotides, the CDR3 is TGTGCCAGCTCTTACAGGGTCGGCGAGCAGTACTTC. This sequence encodes CASSYRVGEQYF. The chain joins TRBV25-1 to TRBJ2-7; D may be TRBD1 (6 bases). The CDR3 consists of 12 residues. Germline CDR1 is MGHDK and CDR2 is SYGVNS. Trimming took 8 bases from V and 6 from J, leaving 14 bases between them.

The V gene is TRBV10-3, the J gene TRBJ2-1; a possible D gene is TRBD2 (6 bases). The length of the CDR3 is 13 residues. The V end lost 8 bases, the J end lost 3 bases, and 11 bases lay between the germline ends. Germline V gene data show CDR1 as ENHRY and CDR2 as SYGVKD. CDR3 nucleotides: TGTGCCATCCGCGGGATGGACTACAATGAGCAGTTCTTC. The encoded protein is CAIRGMDYNEQFF.

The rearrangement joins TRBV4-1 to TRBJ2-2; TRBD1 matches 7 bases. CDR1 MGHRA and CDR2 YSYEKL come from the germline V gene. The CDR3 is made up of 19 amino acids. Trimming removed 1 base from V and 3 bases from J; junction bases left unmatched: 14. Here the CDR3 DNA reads TGCGCCAGCAGCCAAGTGGGGACAGCAACTCGTTTACACACCGGGGAGCTGTTTTTT. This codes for CASSQVGTATRLHTGELFF.

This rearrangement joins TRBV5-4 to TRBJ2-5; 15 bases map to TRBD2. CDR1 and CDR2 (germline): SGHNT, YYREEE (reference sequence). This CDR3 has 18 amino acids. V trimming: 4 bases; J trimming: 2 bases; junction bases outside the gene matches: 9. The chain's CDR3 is CASSPGLAGGRGQETQYF. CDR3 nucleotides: TGTGCCAGCAGCCCCGGACTAGCGGGGGGGCGGGGACAAGAGACCCAGTACTTC.

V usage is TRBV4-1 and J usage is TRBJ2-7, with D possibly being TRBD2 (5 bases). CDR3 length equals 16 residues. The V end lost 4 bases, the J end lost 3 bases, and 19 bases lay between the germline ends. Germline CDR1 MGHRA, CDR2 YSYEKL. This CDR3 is CASSRDPHIRGYEQYF. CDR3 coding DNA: TGCGCCAGCAGCCGAGATCCCCACATACGGGGCTACGAGCAGTACTTC.